These 19 T cell receptor beta chains share one sample of origin, sequenced in a study of blood T cell repertoires in COVID-19. Assay: immunoSEQ multiplex PCR; the TCRdb copy retains only in-frame clones and omits some. Among 250,000 to 300,000 clones listed, over 70% were seen once. The sample consisted of peripheral blood. Receptors were obtained from a woman older than 75 with acute or convalescent COVID-19.

The chain is built from TRBV10-3 and TRBJ1-1; the match to TRBD1 covers 11 bases. V shed 3 bases and J 1 base; nucleotides not matched to a gene: 7. The CDR3 consists of 17 residues. Germline loops: CDR1 ENHRY, CDR2 SYGVKD. The CDR3 region has the DNA TGTGCCATCAGTGAATTTGGGACAGGGGGTCAGAACACTGAAGCTTTCTTT. Translation gives CAISEFGTGGQNTEAFF.

The genes are TRBV2 and TRBJ2-5; a weak D match, TRBD1 (6 bases). CDR3 length: 14 residues. CDR1 is SNHLY, CDR2 FYNNEI, per germline. Between the trimmed V and J ends, which lost 4 bases and 3 bases, there was a span of 12 bases. CDR3 sequence (DNA): TGTGCCAGCAGTGGTGGACAGCCGAAAGAGACCCAGTACTTC. Translated: CASSGGQPKETQYF. The whole variable domain, filled in from reference TRBV2 and TRBJ2-5, reads EPEVTQTPSHQVTQMGQEVILRCVPISNHLYFYWYRQILGQKVEFLVSFYNNEISEKSEIFDDQFSVERPDGSNFTLKIRSTKLEDSAMYFCASSGGQPKETQYFGPGTRLLVL.

This clone was found once. The J gene is TRBJ2-5, the V gene TRBV6-5; unclear D gene. V was cut by 4 bases and J by 5 bases, with 5 bases left in between. Germline V gene lookup returns CDR1 MNHEY and CDR2 SVGAGI. This CDR3 spans 11 amino acids. CDR3 in DNA: TGTGCCAGCAGTTTTGAGGAGACCCAGTACTTC. As protein: CASSFEETQYF.

The rearrangement links TRBV5-6 to TRBJ2-2; 13 nucleotides agree with TRBD2. The CDR3 length is 18 residues. Germline assignment: CDR1 SGHDT and CDR2 YYEEEE. With 0 bases clipped from V and 4 bases from J, the junction kept 6 bases outside the gene matches. Here the CDR3 DNA reads TGTGCCAGCAGCTTGGCACTAGCGGGAGGGCGGATCACCGGGGAGCTGTTTTTT. This gives the protein CASSLALAGGRITGELFF.

This clone has only one observation. The chain joins TRBV18 to TRBJ1-3; D is undetermined. With 0 bases removed from V and 0 bases from J, the gap between germline ends came to 15 bases. Looked up from germline, CDR1 is KGHSH and CDR2 is LQKENI. There are 18 residues in the CDR3. The CDR3 reads CASSPPIRATGSGNTIYF. Here the CDR3 DNA reads TGTGCCAGCTCACCACCGATTAGAGCCACGGGCTCTGGAAACACCATATATTTT.

The chain combines TRBV7-3 with TRBJ2-3, with a possible D match to TRBD2 (6 bases). In germline, CDR1 is SGHTA, CDR2 FQGTGA. V lost 5 bases and J lost 6, with 15 bases in between. The CDR3 consists of 14 residues. In DNA form, the CDR3 reads TGTGCCAGCAGCCGGGACTCCCTTGGGGATACGCAGTATTTT. Amino acids: CASSRDSLGDTQYF.

The V gene is TRBV10-3, the J gene TRBJ2-1; perhaps TRBD2 as D (5 bases). Germline CDR1 ENHRY, CDR2 SYGVKD. V was cut by 3 bases and J by 5 bases, with 20 bases left in between. The CDR3 runs to 17 residues. CDR3 protein: CAISESASLTFDNEQFF. The CDR3 DNA is TGTGCCATCAGTGAATCGGCTAGCCTCACATTTGACAATGAGCAGTTCTTC.

In DNA form, the CDR3 reads TGTGCCAGCAGTAGTCTGAAACATAGCAATCAGCCCCAGCATTTT. Its translation: CASSSLKHSNQPQHF. V usage is TRBV6-5 and J usage is TRBJ1-5; unclear D gene. V dropped 5 bases and J dropped 0 bases, with 11 bases sitting between them. The CDR3 length is 15 residues. Germline CDR1 reads MNHEY; CDR2 reads SVGAGI.

The rearrangement links TRBV9 to TRBJ2-5; 9 positions match TRBD2. V shed 4 bases and J 4 bases; nucleotides not matched to a gene: 5. This CDR3 is built from 14 residues. Germline CDR1 reads SGDLS; CDR2 reads YYNGEE. CDR3 sequence: CASSPGLAGETQYF. CDR3 nucleotides: TGTGCCAGCAGCCCGGGACTAGCCGGAGAGACCCAGTACTTC.

This clone was counted between two and nine times. This chain joins TRBV5-1 and TRBJ1-6; no reliable D call. CDR1 and CDR2 (germline): SGHRS, YFSETQ. This CDR3 is built from 17 residues. The V end lost 3 bases, the J end lost 3 bases, and 16 bases lay between the germline ends. The CDR3 here is CASSSKATPGYNSPLHF. In DNA, the CDR3 is TGCGCCAGCAGCTCCAAAGCAACACCAGGCTATAATTCACCCCTCCACTTT.

This clone was seen just once. The J gene is TRBJ1-4, the V gene TRBV19; 7 bases fit TRBD1. This CDR3 is 13 amino acids long. Germline V gene lookup returns CDR1 LNHDA and CDR2 SQIVND (reference sequence). J gave up 5 bases and V 9 bases, and 6 bases lay outside the gene matches. The CDR3 reads CASRDRQNEKLFF. DNA of the CDR3: TGTGCCAGCAGGGACAGACAAAATGAAAAACTGTTTTTT.

The rearrangement uses TRBV6-5 and TRBJ2-7, with a weak D call TRBD1 (6 bases). V dropped 8 bases and J dropped 2 bases, with 16 bases sitting between them. This CDR3 has 14 amino acids. CDR1 MNHEY and CDR2 SVGAGI come from the germline V gene. The CDR3 DNA reads as TGTGCCAGCCGACTCCAGGGGTTTACCTACGAGCAGTACTTC. Translated, it gives CASRLQGFTYEQYF.

The V and J genes are TRBV5-6 and TRBJ2-5, with TRBD2 matching over 15 bases. Germline CDR1 SGHDT, CDR2 YYEEEE. The CDR3 runs 16 residues. Germline trimming cut 3 bases from V and 10 bases from J; bases unmatched to any gene: 10. DNA of the CDR3: TGTGCCAGCAGCTGGGGGACTAGCGGGAGGCCGAAGGTCCAGTACTTC. Its translation is CASSWGTSGRPKVQYF. Looking up the rest from reference TRBV5-6 and TRBJ2-5 gives the full variable domain: DAGVTQSPTHLIKTRGQQVTLRCSPKSGHDTVSWYQQALGQGPQFIFQYYEEEERQRGNFPDRFSGHQFPNYSSELNVNALLLGDSALYLCASSWGTSGRPKVQYFGPGTRLLVL.

This clone was counted between two and nine times. The V gene is TRBV6-2 or TRBV6-3, the J gene TRBJ2-4, with D possibly matching TRBD2 (5 bases). This CDR3 is built from 16 residues. Germline CDR1 and CDR2: MNHEY and SVGEGT. V lost 3 bases to trimming and J lost 3 bases, with 15 bases between them. The CDR3 loop reads CASSYPGVEDKNIQYF. The CDR3 bases are TGTGCCAGCAGTTATCCCGGGGTTGAGGACAAAAACATTCAGTACTTC.

The chain employs TRBV24-1 and TRBJ2-5, with TRBD1 identical over 7 bases. This CDR3 region has 13 residues. Germline V gene lookup returns CDR1 KGHDR and CDR2 SFDVKD. Trimming took 9 bases from V and 7 from J; bases not matched to a gene: 10. CDR3 region: CATLSSTGLTQYF. The CDR3 DNA sequence: TGTGCCACCCTCTCATCGACAGGGCTGACCCAGTACTTC.

This clone was detected only a few times. The chain links TRBV14 to TRBJ2-1; 7 bases agree with TRBD1. V was clipped by 4 bases and J by 7 bases; unmatched bases: 19. The CDR3 runs 18 residues. Germline V gene lookup returns CDR1 SGHDN and CDR2 FVKESK. This CDR3 is CASSPRVRGTGQVNEQFF. CDR3 nucleotide sequence: TGTGCCAGCAGCCCTAGGGTCCGGGGAACAGGACAGGTAAATGAGCAGTTCTTC. Using reference TRBV14 and TRBJ2-1 for the parts outside the CDR3, the full variable domain is EAGVTQFPSHSVIEKGQTVTLRCDPISGHDNLYWYRRVMGKEIKFLLHFVKESKQDESGMPNNRFLAERTGGTYSTLKVQPAELEDSGVYFCASSPRVRGTGQVNEQFFGPGTRLTVL.

J is TRBJ2-3 and V is TRBV5-4, with 8 bases fitting TRBD1. V gave up 0 bases and J gave up 5 bases; unmatched junction bases: 5. The CDR3 contains 15 residues. Germline V gene data show CDR1 as SGHNT and CDR2 as YYREEE (reference sequence). CDR3 coding DNA: TGTGCCAGCAGCTTGGGGACAGGGATGCAAGATACGCAGTATTTT. It translates to CASSLGTGMQDTQYF.

This chain uses TRBV10-3 with TRBJ1-4; TRBD1 might be the D (5 bases). Germline V gene lookup returns CDR1 ENHRY and CDR2 SYGVKD. This CDR3 has 13 residues. V was cut by 6 bases and J by 8 bases, with 13 bases left in between. The CDR3 is CAIRGRDGEKLFF. CDR3 nucleotide sequence: TGTGCCATCAGGGGGCGGGATGGAGAAAAACTGTTTTTT.

The chain carries TRBV27 and TRBJ1-6, with D possibly matching TRBD1 (6 bases). CDR3 length: 15 amino acids. Trimming left V 8 bases short and J 0 bases short, with 11 bases between. Germline CDR1 and CDR2: MNHEY and SMNVEV (reference sequence). DNA of the CDR3: TGTGCCAGCCGAACAGGGAGCTCCTATAATTCACCCCTCCACTTT. It yields the protein CASRTGSSYNSPLHF.